The TCR beta chain under discussion was sequenced for a study of cytomegalovirus exposure and HLA in healthy donors. Study findings and constraints: Reports showed the classifier diagnosing cytomegalovirus status with high specificity and sensitivity. Cytomegalovirus-associated status was assigned to 164 TCR beta chains.

Worth noting for this clone: No antigen is known for it.

The CDR3 covers 13 residues. The germline V gene has CDR1 SNHLY and CDR2 FYNNEI. V was cut by 4 bases and J by 5 bases, with 11 bases left in between. PCR used 60 Vbeta primers and 13 Jbeta primers. Libraries were prepared by immunoSEQ multiplex PCR; TCRdb keeps only in-frame clonotypes and omits some of them. This table holds about 140,000 clones, over 60% found once. This chain joins TRBV2 and TRBJ1-1; possible D gene TRBD1, 6 bases. What was sequenced was PBMCs. The origin of this receptor is a male donor in good health and CMV-seropositive. The CDR3 bases are TGTGCCAGCAGTGCAGGGGCCTGGACTGAAGCTTTCTTT. Its protein is CASSAGAWTEAFF.